Following are 15 T cell receptor beta chains from one sample sequenced in a study of beta chain features in type 1 diabetes. What was sequenced were expressed TCRB transcripts, since all of the isolated RNA had been reverse transcribed. Sequencing was performed with immunoSEQ multiplex PCR; in TCRdb, only in-frame clones are kept and a portion is missing. The sample includes under 550,000 clones, 11% of them seen just once. What was sequenced was naive CD4+ T cells from blood. The receptors derive from a woman aged 18-29 years in good health.

Comment on this clone: An end of the junction differs from the germline gene, which may be a read error. The chain combines TRBV20-1 with TRBJ2-1; TRBD1 matches at 8 bases. In germline, CDR1 is DFQATT, CDR2 SNEGSKA (reference sequence). This CDR3 region has 11 residues. CDR3 loop: CSARADREGIF. DNA of the CDR3: TGCAGTGCTAGAGCGGACAGGGAAGGGATCTTC.

This clone was detected a few times. V gene TRBV7-2 combines with J gene TRBJ2-4, with D maybe TRBD2 (6 bases). V was cut by 1 base and J by 11 bases, with 9 bases left in between. In germline, CDR1 is SGHTA, CDR2 FQGNSA. This CDR3 contains 12 residues. CDR3 in DNA: TGTGCCAGCAGCTTAGACGGGAGCGTTCAGTACTTC. Its translation is CASSLDGSVQYF.

This clone came up once. This chain joins TRBV5-1 and TRBJ2-5; D is uncertain. Germline loops: CDR1 SGHRS, CDR2 YFSETQ. V was shortened by 1 base and J by 1 base, with 5 bases between the two germline ends. This CDR3 has 13 residues. CDR3 bases: TGCGCCAGCAGCTTGTTTGCCCAAGAGACCCAGTACTTC. Amino acid sequence: CASSLFAQETQYF.

The V and J genes are TRBV7-3 and TRBJ2-1; D gene ambiguous. This CDR3 has 15 residues. Germline CDR1 SGHTA, CDR2 FQGTGA. Trimming stripped 5 bases from V and 0 bases from J, with 11 bases between. CDR3: CASSPFPDSYNEQFF. The CDR3 DNA sequence: TGTGCCAGCAGCCCATTCCCCGACTCCTACAATGAGCAGTTCTTC.

There are a few counts of this clone. This chain joins TRBV27 and TRBJ1-2; 10 bases are a match to TRBD1. The CDR3 extends over 16 amino acids. The germline V gene encodes CDR1 MNHEY and CDR2 SMNVEV (reference sequence). Unmatched junction bases numbered 12, after V lost 8 bases and J lost 3 bases. The CDR3 coding sequence is TGTGCCAGCCGAAGGACAGGGGGAGAGGATCACTATGGCTACACCTTC. It encodes CASRRTGGEDHYGYTF.

V is TRBV5-1 and J is TRBJ2-5; TRBD1 matches at 8 bases. Germline CDR1 SGHRS, CDR2 YFSETQ. V was pared by 4 bases and J by 5 bases, with 10 bases of the junction left unmatched. This CDR3 is 15 amino acids long. In DNA form, the CDR3 reads TGCGCCAGCAGCCGGGGACAGGCCGAGGGGGAGACCCAGTACTTC. It codes for CASSRGQAEGETQYF.

The CDR3: CASSFGQVRTEAFF. The DNA for the CDR3 is TGTGCCAGCAGCTTTGGACAGGTACGCACTGAAGCTTTCTTT. J is TRBJ1-1 and V is TRBV9; TRBD1 matches at 7 bases. This CDR3 has 14 residues. Germline values: CDR1 SGDLS, CDR2 YYNGEE. Unmatched junction bases numbered 7, after V lost 4 bases and J lost 4 bases.

The chain links TRBV10-3 to TRBJ2-5; D uncertain. This CDR3 is built from 12 residues. Germline assignment: CDR1 ENHRY and CDR2 SYGVKD. Trimming took off 7 bases at V and 5 bases at J, with 11 bases between the two ends. CDR3 sequence: CAIKGLGETQYF. CDR3 in DNA: TGTGCCATCAAAGGCCTGGGGGAGACCCAGTACTTC.

The rearrangement links TRBV11-2 to TRBJ2-1, with D hard to call. V was cut by 3 bases and J by 9 bases, with 12 bases left in between. This CDR3 spans 13 amino acids. Germline CDR1 SGHAT, CDR2 FQNNGV. The CDR3 sequence: CASSFRLDTEQFF. The CDR3 DNA reads TGTGCCAGCAGCTTTCGGCTAGATACTGAGCAGTTCTTC. Variable domain in full (rest from reference TRBV11-2 and TRBJ2-1): EAGVAQSPRYKIIEKRQSVAFWCNPISGHATLYWYQQILGQGPKLLIQFQNNGVVDDSQLPKDRFSAERLKGVDSTLKIQPAKLEDSAVYLCASSFRLDTEQFFGPGTRLTVL.

This CDR3 is CASSSDRTNYYEQYV. DNA of the CDR3: TGTGCCAGCAGCTCCGACAGGACGAATTACTACGAGCAGTACGTC. The gene calls are TRBV21-1 and TRBJ2-7; the table's D call of TRBD1 was not tested on the DNA. TRBV21-1 is assigned pseudogene status. The CDR3 extends over 15 amino acids.

V gene TRBV30 combines with J gene TRBJ2-7; D ambiguous. Germline values: CDR1 GTSNPN, CDR2 SVGIG (reference sequence). The germline V and J ends were trimmed by 3 bases and 4 bases, with 7 bases remaining between them. This CDR3 comprises 11 residues. CDR3 residues: CAWSTVYEQYF. CDR3 nucleotide sequence: TGTGCCTGGAGCACCGTATACGAGCAGTACTTC.

The chain is built from TRBV4-3 and TRBJ1-2; 8 positions match TRBD1. Germline assignment: CDR1 LGHNA and CDR2 YSLEER. V lost 3 bases, J lost 4 bases, and 10 bases stayed unmatched. This CDR3 contains 16 residues. The CDR3 DNA reads TGCGCCAGCAGCCACAGGGGGCAGGGAGGAAGCTATGGCTACACCTTC. It codes for CASSHRGQGGSYGYTF.

The chain carries TRBV27 and TRBJ2-7; 7 positions agree with TRBD1. CDR3 length: 14 residues. The V gene end was trimmed by 6 bases and the J gene end by 0 bases; junction bases not matched to a gene: 5. Germline CDR1 and CDR2: MNHEY and SMNVEV (reference sequence). CDR3 sequence: CASRQTGLSYEQYV. The CDR3 DNA sequence: TGTGCCAGCAGACAGACAGGGCTCTCCTACGAGCAGTACGTC.

This clone came up a few times. V usage is TRBV19 and J usage is TRBJ1-3; TRBD1 is a possible D gene (6 bases). Germline V gene lookup returns CDR1 LNHDA and CDR2 SQIVND (reference sequence). This CDR3 has 15 residues. The V end lost 9 bases, the J end lost 3 bases, and 18 bases lay between the germline ends. The CDR3: CASSASRGSGNTIYF. As DNA, the CDR3 is TGTGCCAGCAGCGCCAGCAGGGGTAGTGGAAACACCATATATTTT.

The chain uses TRBV15 and TRBJ2-6; D could derive from TRBD1 or TRBD2 (5 bases each). V shed 1 base and J shed 0 bases, with 7 bases lying between them. The CDR3 is 16 residues long. Germline V gives CDR1 LNHNV, CDR2 YYDKDF (reference sequence). CDR3 nucleotides: TGTGCCACCAGCAGAGGGGGGTCCTCTGGGGCCAACGTCCTGACTTTC. Its translation: CATSRGGSSGANVLTF.